This entry lists 17 T cell receptor beta chains sequenced from one sample in a study of blood T cell repertoires in COVID-19. Sequenced by immunoSEQ multiplex PCR; TCRdb stores in-frame clones only, minus some. The repertoire consists of approximately 45,000 clones, with about 86% occurring once and the leading ten covering approximately 6.1%. Sequencing was carried out using peripheral blood. The receptors stem from a woman aged 80 or older with acute or convalescent COVID-19.

The gene calls are TRBV7-2 and TRBJ1-1, with D maybe TRBD1 (5 bases). Germline CDR1 is SGHTA and CDR2 is FQGNSA. V lost 6 bases and J 6 bases, leaving 17 bases between the germline ends. The CDR3 extends over 14 amino acids. CDR3 sequence reads: CASSSDRRGAEAFF. CDR3 nucleotide sequence: TGTGCCAGCAGTTCGGATAGGCGGGGGGCTGAAGCTTTCTTT.

This chain links TRBV6-2 or TRBV6-3 with TRBJ2-3, with D hard to call. Looked up from germline, CDR1 is MNHEY and CDR2 is SVGEGT. The CDR3 contains 15 residues. V lost 6 bases and J 3 bases, leaving 16 bases between the germline ends. CDR3 amino acids: CASSGEVSRTDTQYF. As DNA, the CDR3 is TGTGCCAGCAGCGGTGAAGTGAGCCGGACAGATACGCAGTATTTT.

The J gene is TRBJ1-5, the V gene TRBV7-9; D unclear. This CDR3 has 14 amino acids. V lost 3 bases to trimming and J lost 0 bases, with 6 bases between them. CDR1 is SEHNR, CDR2 FQNEAQ, per germline (reference sequence). The CDR3: CASSLADSNQPQHF. For the CDR3, the DNA is TGTGCCAGCAGCTTGGCAGATAGCAATCAGCCCCAGCATTTT. Full variable domain (remainder filled in from reference TRBV7-9 and TRBJ1-5): DTGVSQNPRHKITKRGQNVTFRCDPISEHNRLYWYRQTLGQGPEFLTYFQNEAQLEKSRLLSDRFSAERPKGSFSTLEIQRTEQGDSAMYLCASSLADSNQPQHFGDGTRLSIL.

The V gene is TRBV27, the J gene TRBJ1-5, with 7 bases fitting TRBD1. V dropped 6 bases and J dropped 5; count of bases not matched to a gene: 10. The CDR3 has 15 amino acids. CDR1 is MNHEY, CDR2 SMNVEV, per germline (reference sequence). The chain's CDR3 is CASSREGAEDQPQHF. As DNA, the CDR3 is TGTGCCAGCAGCCGCGAGGGGGCTGAGGATCAGCCCCAGCATTTT.

The J gene is TRBJ1-2, the V gene TRBV6-5, with D possibly TRBD1 on 6 matching bases. The germline CDR1 and CDR2 sequences are MNHEY and SVGAGI. This CDR3 is built from 13 residues. Trimming shortened V by 5 bases and J by 4 bases, and 11 bases separated the two germline ends. CDR3 loop: CASSRQARYGYTF. CDR3 sequence (DNA): TGTGCCAGCAGTCGACAGGCCCGCTATGGCTACACCTTC.

This sequence joins TRBV3-1 (or the pseudogene TRBV3-2) and TRBJ2-7; D perhaps matches TRBD1 (6 bases). Germline CDR1 LGHDT, CDR2 YNNKEL (reference sequence). The V and J ends lost 4 bases and 3 bases respectively, with 19 bases between them. The CDR3 covers 16 residues. The CDR3 nucleotides are TGTGCCAGCAGCCTACACGATTGGGACAACCGCTACGAGCAGTACTTC. The encoded protein is CASSLHDWDNRYEQYF.

The chain carries TRBV2 and TRBJ1-2, with a weak D call TRBD1 (5 bases). Germline assignment: CDR1 SNHLY and CDR2 FYNNEI. This CDR3 comprises 13 residues. Trimming pared 8 bases from V and 5 bases from J, leaving 15 bases between. This CDR3 is CASSWAGPYGYTF. The CDR3 DNA reads TGTGCCAGCTCATGGGCAGGGCCTTATGGCTACACCTTC.

This clone came up a few times. This chain connects TRBV3-1 (or the pseudogene TRBV3-2) to TRBJ2-3, with 7 bases fitting TRBD1. The germline gives CDR1 LGHDT, CDR2 YNNKEL (reference sequence). CDR3 size: 13 residues. The V segment lost 5 bases and the J segment 2 bases; nucleotides outside the gene matches: 1. This CDR3 is CASSGQVTDTQYF. In nucleotides, the CDR3 is TGTGCCAGCAGCGGACAGGTCACAGATACGCAGTATTTT.

The chain couples TRBV7-8 to TRBJ1-1; no definite D call. Deletions cut 2 bases from V and 4 bases from J, with 11 bases between. Germline CDR1 is SGHVS and CDR2 is FQNEAQ. The length of the CDR3 is 14 residues. CDR3 protein: CASSLRLDFTEAFF. Written as DNA, the CDR3 is TGTGCCAGCAGCTTAAGGTTGGACTTCACTGAAGCTTTCTTT.

The rearrangement joins TRBV3-1 (or the pseudogene TRBV3-2) to TRBJ2-7; TRBD2 agrees at 7 bases. J gave up 0 bases and V 6 bases, and 20 bases lay outside the gene matches. The CDR3 length is 19 residues. In germline, CDR1 is LGHDT, CDR2 YNNKEL (reference sequence). CDR3 sequence: CASSSSRWDPSGYSYEQYF. The CDR3 region has the DNA TGTGCCAGCAGTTCCAGCCGGTGGGACCCTAGCGGATACTCCTACGAGCAGTACTTC.

The chain couples TRBV19 to TRBJ1-5; 9 bases fit TRBD1. The germline gives CDR1 LNHDA, CDR2 SQIVND (reference sequence). CDR3 length: 14 residues. The V segment lost 7 bases and the J segment 5 bases; nucleotides outside the gene matches: 6. The CDR3 DNA reads as TGTGCCAGTACCCCGGGACAGGGATATCAGCCCCAGCATTTT. Residues: CASTPGQGYQPQHF. The full variable domain, its missing parts supplied by reference TRBV19 and TRBJ1-5, is DGGITQSPKYLFRKEGQNVTLSCEQNLNHDAMYWYRQDPGQGLRLIYYSQIVNDFQKGDIAEGYSVSREKKESFPLTVTSAQKNPTAFYLCASTPGQGYQPQHFGDGTRLSIL.

V and J are TRBV2 and TRBJ1-3, with TRBD1 matching 8 bases. This CDR3 has 16 amino acids. Trimming at V came to 5 bases and at J to 3 bases, leaving 9 bases not matched to a gene. The germline CDR1 and CDR2 sequences are SNHLY and FYNNEI. CDR3 in DNA: TGTGCCAGCAGTCCTGGACAGGGTCGGGTTGGAAACACCATATATTTT. Protein: CASSPGQGRVGNTIYF. Full variable domain (remainder filled in from reference TRBV2 and TRBJ1-3): EPEVTQTPSHQVTQMGQEVILRCVPISNHLYFYWYRQILGQKVEFLVSFYNNEISEKSEIFDDQFSVERPDGSNFTLKIRSTKLEDSAMYFCASSPGQGRVGNTIYFGEGSWLTVV.

This clone showed up just once. The gene calls are TRBV20-1 and TRBJ2-1; D is perhaps TRBD1 (6 bases). This CDR3 region has 11 residues. Germline V lookup: CDR1 DFQATT, CDR2 SNEGSKA (reference sequence). CDR3 sequence: CGCQGTAEQFF. The CDR3 bases are TGCGGATGCCAGGGGACGGCTGAGCAGTTCTTC.

This clone showed up just a few times. The chain uses TRBV27 and TRBJ2-1, with 12 bases matching TRBD2. Germline CDR1 and CDR2: MNHEY and SMNVEV (reference sequence). The CDR3 extends over 15 amino acids. V lost 5 bases and J lost 7; bases outside the gene matches: 6. The CDR3, as DNA: TGTGCCAGCAGTCCGCTAGCGGGGGGGGGTAATGAGCAGTTCTTC. It codes for CASSPLAGGGNEQFF.

V gene TRBV7-8 combines with J gene TRBJ2-1; TRBD1 matches at 8 bases. Trimming at V came to 8 bases and at J to 4 bases, leaving 10 bases not matched to a gene. CDR1 and CDR2 (germline): SGHVS, FQNEAQ. The CDR3 runs 15 residues. The CDR3: CASQPGTGVYNEQFF. The CDR3 nucleotides read TGTGCCAGCCAACCCGGGACAGGAGTTTACAATGAGCAGTTCTTC.

The rearrangement uses TRBV6-5 and TRBJ2-1, with 10 bases matching TRBD2. The junction had 6 bases not matched to a gene; V was cut back by 4 bases and J by 3 bases. Per the germline V gene, CDR1 is MNHEY and CDR2 is SVGAGI. The CDR3 contains 16 residues. The CDR3 reads CASSSSLAGVYNEQFF. CDR3 nucleotide sequence: TGTGCCAGCAGTTCCAGTCTAGCGGGGGTCTACAATGAGCAGTTCTTC.

The chain combines TRBV4-1 with TRBJ2-3, with 7 positions matching TRBD2. There are 16 residues in the CDR3. The ends lost 0 bases at V and 1 base at J; junction bases unmatched: 4. Germline loops: CDR1 MGHRA, CDR2 YSYEKL. The CDR3 here is CASSQERGTGTDTQYF. The CDR3 DNA reads TGCGCCAGCAGCCAAGAGCGGGGGACGGGCACAGATACGCAGTATTTT.